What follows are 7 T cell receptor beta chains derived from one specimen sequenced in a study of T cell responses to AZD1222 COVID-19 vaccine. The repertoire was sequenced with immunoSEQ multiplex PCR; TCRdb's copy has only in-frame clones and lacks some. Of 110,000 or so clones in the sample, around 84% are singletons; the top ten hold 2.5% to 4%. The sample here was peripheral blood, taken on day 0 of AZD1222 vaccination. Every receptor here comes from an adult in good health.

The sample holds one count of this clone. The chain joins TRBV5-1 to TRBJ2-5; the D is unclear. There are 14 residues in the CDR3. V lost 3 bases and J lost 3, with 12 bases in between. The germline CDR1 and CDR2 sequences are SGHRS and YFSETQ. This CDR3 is CASSSVTREETQYF. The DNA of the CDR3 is TGCGCCAGCAGCTCGGTGACAAGGGAAGAGACCCAGTACTTC. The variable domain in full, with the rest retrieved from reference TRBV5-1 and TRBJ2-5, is KAGVTQTPRYLIKTRGQQVTLSCSPISGHRSVSWYQQTPGQGLQFLFEYFSETQRNKGNFPGRFSGRQFSNSRSEMNVSTLELGDSALYLCASSSVTREETQYFGPGTRLLVL.

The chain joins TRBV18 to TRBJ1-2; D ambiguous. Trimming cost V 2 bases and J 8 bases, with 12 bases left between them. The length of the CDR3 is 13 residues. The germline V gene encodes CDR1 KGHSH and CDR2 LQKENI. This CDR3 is CASSPEGSWGYTF. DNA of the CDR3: TGTGCCAGCTCACCAGAAGGGTCTTGGGGCTACACCTTC.

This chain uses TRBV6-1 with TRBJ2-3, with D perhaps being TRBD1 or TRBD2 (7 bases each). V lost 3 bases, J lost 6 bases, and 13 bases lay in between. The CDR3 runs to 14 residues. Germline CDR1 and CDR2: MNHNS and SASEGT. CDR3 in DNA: TGTGCCAGCAGTGAGACAGGGAGGGCGGATACGCAGTATTTT. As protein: CASSETGRADTQYF.

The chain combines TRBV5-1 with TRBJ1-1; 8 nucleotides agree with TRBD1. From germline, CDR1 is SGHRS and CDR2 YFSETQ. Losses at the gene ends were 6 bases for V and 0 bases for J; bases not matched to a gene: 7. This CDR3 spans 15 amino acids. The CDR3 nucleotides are TGCGCCAGCAATGGGGGACAGGCGCTGAACACTGAAGCTTTCTTT. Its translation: CASNGGQALNTEAFF.

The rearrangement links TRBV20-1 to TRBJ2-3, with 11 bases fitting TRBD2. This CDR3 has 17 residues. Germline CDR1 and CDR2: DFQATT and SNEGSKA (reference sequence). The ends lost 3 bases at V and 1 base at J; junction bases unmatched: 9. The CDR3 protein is CSASNSGGADGTDTQYF. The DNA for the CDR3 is TGCAGTGCTAGTAATAGCGGGGGGGCTGATGGCACAGATACGCAGTATTTT.

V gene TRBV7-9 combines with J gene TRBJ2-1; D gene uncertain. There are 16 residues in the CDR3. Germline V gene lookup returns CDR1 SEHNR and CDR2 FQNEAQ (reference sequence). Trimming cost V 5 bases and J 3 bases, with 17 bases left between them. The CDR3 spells CASSPPHTESYNEQFF. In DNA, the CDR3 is TGTGCCAGCAGCCCCCCACACACAGAAAGCTACAATGAGCAGTTCTTC.

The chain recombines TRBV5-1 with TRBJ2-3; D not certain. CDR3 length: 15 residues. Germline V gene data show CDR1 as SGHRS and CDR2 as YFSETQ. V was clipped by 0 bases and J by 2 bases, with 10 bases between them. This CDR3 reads CASSLEVINTDTQYF. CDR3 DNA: TGCGCCAGCAGCTTGGAGGTCATCAACACAGATACGCAGTATTTT.